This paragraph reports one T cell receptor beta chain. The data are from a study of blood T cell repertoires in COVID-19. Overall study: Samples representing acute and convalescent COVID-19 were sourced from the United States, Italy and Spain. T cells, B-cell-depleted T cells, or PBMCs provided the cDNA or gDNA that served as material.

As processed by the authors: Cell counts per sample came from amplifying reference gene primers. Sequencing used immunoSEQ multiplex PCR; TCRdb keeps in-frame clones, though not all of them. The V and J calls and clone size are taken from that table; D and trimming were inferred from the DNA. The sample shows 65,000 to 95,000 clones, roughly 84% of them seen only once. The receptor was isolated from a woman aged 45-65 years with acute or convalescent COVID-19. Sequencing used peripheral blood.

CDR3 nucleotide sequence: TGTGCCAGCTCACTTGGACTAGAGAGCTCCTACGAGCAGTACTTC. This encodes CASSLGLESSYEQYF. The rearrangement links TRBV18 to TRBJ2-7, with 7 bases matching TRBD2. CDR1 and CDR2 (germline): KGHSH, LQKENI. Trimming at V came to 4 bases and at J to 0 bases, leaving 6 bases not matched to a gene. CDR3 size: 15 residues.